Only a few counts were recorded for the clone carrying this T cell receptor beta chain. The antigen is undetermined. It was uncontrolled infection, other autoimmune disease, pregnancy or lactation that excluded patients. Together with thyroid ultrasound, orbital computed tomography, serum thyroxine and TRAb, clinical symptoms were used for diagnoses. Out of 10 ml of fresh peripheral blood came the PBMCs. Amplified TCR beta CDR3 regions derived from RNA transcripts. The TCR CDR3 first-round RT-PCR relied on the HTBI primer set. TCRdb independently ran MiXCR on the multiplex PCR reads; one entry per CDR3 protein. Among approximately 690,000 distinct CDR3 sequences listed, around 21% were seen once. Germline V CDR1 and CDR2: SQVTM, ANQGSEA. CDR3 length: 14 residues. The V and J ends lost 8 bases and 2 bases respectively, with 16 bases between them. The record originates from a study of T cells in Graves' hyperthyroidism and ophthalmopathy.

Study-level findings and limits: Most thyroid clonotypes expanded above 0.001 were also detected in blood.

This sequence joins TRBV29-1 and TRBJ2-1; D tentatively fits TRBD1 or TRBD2 (5 bases each). The sequencing sample was made of blood. The source is a man between 25 and 39 years old with Graves' ophthalmopathy. In nucleotides, the CDR3 is TGCAGCTATCCCCGGGACGGAACCTACAATGAGCAGTTCTTC. Amino acids: CSYPRDGTYNEQFF.